These T cell receptor beta chains were read from a single sample in a study of blood T cell repertoires in COVID-19. Only in-frame clones appear in the TCRdb table, and some are missing; sequencing was by immunoSEQ multiplex PCR. The table includes around 26,000 clones, approximately 80% detected once. The sample consisted of peripheral blood. The receptor set was obtained from a man at least 80 years old with active or convalescent COVID-19. Both conserved end residues are part of each CDR3. Fields, in order: clone size, J gene, V gene, D gene, CDR3 DNA, CDR3 protein. D genes are given only for firm matches. The listing skips clone size in some rows; elsewhere it reads once, few, many or a size class.

size: NA
J: TRBJ1-1
V: TRBV18
D: NA
DNA: TGTGCCAGCTCACCCCTCCCAGGGCTCTGGAACACTGAAGCTTTCTTT
CDR3: CASSPLPGLWNTEAFF

size: NA
J: TRBJ2-7
V: TRBV3-1/TRBV3-2
D: TRBD2
DNA: TGTGCCAGCAGCCTAATGGGAGGGCGAGCCTACGAGCAGTACTTC
CDR3: CASSLMGGRAYEQYF

size: NA
J: TRBJ2-3
V: TRBV11-2
D: TRBD2
DNA: TGTGCCAGCAGCGCGGGACTAGTAGATACGCAGTATTTT
CDR3: CASSAGLVDTQYF

size: NA
J: TRBJ2-5
V: TRBV3-1/TRBV3-2
D: TRBD2
DNA: TGTGCCAGCAATAAAAGGACTAGCGGGAGGGCCGGGGAGACCCAGTACTTC
CDR3: CASNKRTSGRAGETQYF

size: NA
J: TRBJ2-7
V: TRBV7-8
D: NA
DNA: TGTGCCAGCAGCTCAACAGGGTCCTACGAGCAGTACTTC
CDR3: CASSSTGSYEQYF

size: NA
J: TRBJ2-3
V: TRBV5-1
D: NA
DNA: TGCGCCAGCAGCGTTGGAGGCGGCGGGGCAGATACGCAGTATTTT
CDR3: CASSVGGGGADTQYF

size: once
J: TRBJ2-5
V: TRBV18
D: NA
DNA: TGTGCCAGCTCACCGGCATCAGGGACTCAAGAGACCCAGTACTTC
CDR3: CASSPASGTQETQYF

size: NA
J: TRBJ1-5
V: TRBV11-2
D: NA
DNA: TGTGCCAGCAGCTTAGTCAGGAATCAGCCCCAGCATTTT
CDR3: CASSLVRNQPQHF

size: NA
J: TRBJ1-2
V: TRBV7-2
D: TRBD1
DNA: TGTGCCAGCAGCCCGGGACAGGGGAATCGCTATGGCTACACCTTC
CDR3: CASSPGQGNRYGYTF

size: NA
J: TRBJ2-5
V: TRBV24-1
D: NA
DNA: TGTGCCACCAGTGAGAGTTGGGCCTCCTCGCGAGAGACCCAGTACTTC
CDR3: CATSESWASSRETQYF

size: NA
J: TRBJ2-7
V: TRBV7-8
D: NA
DNA: TGTGCCAGCAGCCCGGAGAGGGAGCAGTACTTC
CDR3: CASSPEREQYF

size: NA
J: TRBJ2-3
V: TRBV2
D: TRBD1
DNA: TGTGCCAGCTTGGGACAGGGTTACACAGATACGCAGTATTTT
CDR3: CASLGQGYTDTQYF

size: NA
J: TRBJ2-3
V: TRBV5-4
D: NA
DNA: TGTGCCAGCAGCTTGGAACTGGACAGAAGCACAGATACGCAGTATTTT
CDR3: CASSLELDRSTDTQYF

size: NA
J: TRBJ2-5
V: TRBV10-3
D: NA
DNA: TGTGCCATCAGTGAGAGTCGAGCGGACCAAGAGACCCAGTACTTC
CDR3: CAISESRADQETQYF

size: NA
J: TRBJ2-7
V: TRBV27
D: TRBD2
DNA: TGTGCCAGCAGTTTAAGGGCGGGAGGCACCTACGAGCAGTACTTC
CDR3: CASSLRAGGTYEQYF

size: NA
J: TRBJ2-7
V: TRBV18
D: NA
DNA: TGTGCCAGCTCACCAGGTCGCAGGGGCCTGGGGGAGCAGTACTTC
CDR3: CASSPGRRGLGEQYF

size: NA
J: TRBJ2-5
V: TRBV7-3
D: NA
DNA: TGTGCCAGCAGCCCAGGGGGAGGAGAGACCCAGTACTTC
CDR3: CASSPGGGETQYF

size: NA
J: TRBJ1-4
V: TRBV11-2
D: NA
DNA: TGTGCCAGCAGCTTCGCCGGTACAACTAATGAAAAACTGTTTTTT
CDR3: CASSFAGTTNEKLFF

size: NA
J: TRBJ2-7
V: TRBV7-9
D: TRBD1
DNA: TGTGCCAGCAGCTTTCGGACAGGGGGCTCTTACGAGCAGTACTTC
CDR3: CASSFRTGGSYEQYF

size: NA
J: TRBJ1-1
V: TRBV28
D: NA
DNA: TGTGCCAGCACTAAGACAGGTTCAATTTTGAACACTGAAGCTTTCTTT
CDR3: CASTKTGSILNTEAFF

size: NA
J: TRBJ2-1
V: TRBV7-2
D: TRBD2
DNA: TGTGCCAGCAGCTGGGGACTAGCGGGGCAGTTCTTC
CDR3: CASSWGLAGQFF

size: NA
J: TRBJ2-3
V: TRBV21-1
D: NA
DNA: TGTGCCAGCAGCTTCCCAGGGCCCCCCAGGGCAGATACGCAGTATTTT
CDR3: CASSFPGPPRADTQYF

size: NA
J: TRBJ1-2
V: TRBV7-9
D: TRBD1
DNA: TGTGCCAGCAGCCTAAGACAGGGCCTCCTCTATGGCTACACCTTC
CDR3: CASSLRQGLLYGYTF

size: once
J: TRBJ2-2
V: TRBV9
D: TRBD2
DNA: TGTGCCAGCAGCGGCGGGGGTATGAACACCGGGGAGCTGTTTTTT
CDR3: CASSGGGMNTGELFF

size: NA
J: TRBJ2-7
V: TRBV28
D: NA
DNA: TGTGCCAGCAGTTTATATCCCAACTACGAGCAGTACTTC
CDR3: CASSLYPNYEQYF

size: NA
J: TRBJ2-7
V: TRBV5-1
D: TRBD1
DNA: TGCGCCAGCAGCTCGACAGGGAGCTACGAGCAGTACTTC
CDR3: CASSSTGSYEQYF

size: NA
J: TRBJ2-3
V: TRBV14
D: TRBD1
DNA: TGTGCCAGCAGCCTCCACGGGACAGGGACAGATACGCAGTATTTT
CDR3: CASSLHGTGTDTQYF

size: NA
J: TRBJ1-3
V: TRBV6-5
D: NA
DNA: TGTGCCACCATCTCAGCGGGGACCTCTGGAAACACCATATATTTT
CDR3: CATISAGTSGNTIYF

size: few
J: TRBJ2-7
V: TRBV5-4
D: NA
DNA: TGTGCCAGCAGCCGGGACAGCGGGCCCTCGATCGAGCAGTACTTC
CDR3: CASSRDSGPSIEQYF

size: few
J: TRBJ1-6
V: TRBV15
D: TRBD1
DNA: TGTGCCACCAGCAGAGTTTTTGGGTTCCAGGGGGCGAATTCACCCCTCCACTTT
CDR3: CATSRVFGFQGANSPLHF

size: NA
J: TRBJ2-3
V: TRBV13
D: TRBD2
DNA: TGTGCCAGCAGCTCTGGCGGGGGTGGGGCAGATACGCAGTATTTT
CDR3: CASSSGGGGADTQYF

size: NA
J: TRBJ1-2
V: TRBV3-1/TRBV3-2
D: NA
DNA: TGTGCCAGCAGCCTCATAGGACGGGAAAATGGCTACACCTTC
CDR3: CASSLIGRENGYTF

size: NA
J: TRBJ1-2
V: TRBV6-1
D: TRBD1
DNA: TGTGCCAGCAGTGAACCGGGACAGGGGTACACCTTC
CDR3: CASSEPGQGYTF